The 21 T cell receptor beta chains in this list originate from one sample, sequenced in a study of blood T cell repertoires in COVID-19. Here immunoSEQ multiplex PCR was the method, and the copy in TCRdb shows in-frame clones only, minus some. The sample has some 180,000 clones, approximately 80% seen once. Sequencing was carried out using peripheral blood. The receptors stem from a woman between 45 and 60 years old with active or convalescent COVID-19.

This clone was seen many times. The rearrangement uses TRBV30 and TRBJ2-7; perhaps TRBD1 as D (5 bases). The CDR3 runs 13 residues. Germline-derived CDR1 and CDR2 are GTSNPN and SVGIG (reference sequence). The germline V and J ends were trimmed by 8 bases and 0 bases, with 14 bases remaining between them. In nucleotides, the CDR3 is TGTGCCAGTTGGACACGGAGCTCCTACGAGCAGTACTTC. Its protein product is CASWTRSSYEQYF.

The chain employs TRBV29-1 and TRBJ2-3, with 11 nucleotides matching TRBD2. Germline-derived CDR1 and CDR2 are SQVTM and ANQGSEA. The CDR3 is 16 amino acids. V shed 4 bases and J 1 base; nucleotides not matched to a gene: 7. In nucleotides, the CDR3 is TGCAGCGTTGTGATAGCGGGGGGGCGAGGCACAGATACGCAGTATTTT. It encodes CSVVIAGGRGTDTQYF.

V usage is TRBV30 and J usage is TRBJ1-2, with D possibly matching TRBD1 (5 bases). The CDR3 spans 17 residues. The V end lost 1 base, the J end lost 7 bases, and 25 bases lay between the germline ends. In germline, CDR1 is GTSNPN, CDR2 SVGIG (reference sequence). CDR3 sequence (DNA): TGTGCCTGGAGTGCACCCCCTCTTGGGGGGATGAGGGGTGGCTACACCTTC. It specifies CAWSAPPLGGMRGGYTF. The entire variable domain, with the rest obtained from reference TRBV30 and TRBJ1-2, is as follows: SQTIHQWPATLVQPVGSPLSLECTVEGTSNPNLYWYRQAAGRGLQLLFYSVGIGQISSEVPQNLSASRPQDRQFILSSKKLLLSDSGFYLCAWSAPPLGGMRGGYTFGSGTRLTVV.

The sample holds one count of this clone. The rearrangement links TRBV19 to TRBJ2-7; 7 nucleotides match TRBD1. V lost 5 bases and J lost 0; bases outside the gene matches: 10. The CDR3 runs 16 residues. Looked up from germline, CDR1 is LNHDA and CDR2 is SQIVND (reference sequence). The CDR3 DNA reads as TGTGCCAGTAGTTCTCCCGGCTCAGGGGGCTCCTACGAGCAGTACTTC. As protein: CASSSPGSGGSYEQYF.

The table lists this clone with a count of one. This chain joins TRBV4-2 and TRBJ2-1; D is unresolved. Germline V gene sequence: CDR1 LGHNA, CDR2 YNFKEQ. The CDR3 loop spans 13 amino acids. Trimming left V 0 bases short and J 10 bases short, with 10 bases between. The chain's CDR3 is CASSQEAQREQFF. CDR3 bases: TGTGCCAGCAGCCAAGAAGCGCAACGGGAGCAGTTCTTC.

This clone was counted a single time. This chain joins TRBV4-3 and TRBJ2-3; 9 bases are a match to TRBD1. CDR1 LGHNA and CDR2 YSLEER come from the germline V gene. With V trimmed by 1 base and J by 3 bases, 2 bases remained unmatched. CDR3 length: 15 residues. The chain's CDR3 is CASSQGDRATDTQYF. The CDR3 region has the DNA TGCGCCAGCAGCCAAGGGGACAGGGCGACAGATACGCAGTATTTT.

This sequence joins TRBV19 and TRBJ2-7; D may be TRBD1 (6 bases). V was cut by 4 bases and J by 2 bases, with 9 bases left in between. Germline CDR1 and CDR2: LNHDA and SQIVND (reference sequence). The CDR3 contains 13 residues. In DNA, the CDR3 is TGTGCCAGTAGTAAGGGGGAACCCTACGAGCAGTACTTC. This codes for CASSKGEPYEQYF.

The CDR3: CASSTGTGYGYTF. Here the CDR3 DNA reads TGTGCCAGCTCAACGGGGACAGGCTATGGCTACACCTTC. J is TRBJ1-2 and V is TRBV18, with 8 nucleotides matching TRBD1. Per germline, CDR1 KGHSH and CDR2 LQKENI. The CDR3 is made up of 13 amino acids. V lost 5 bases, J lost 4 bases, and 3 bases stayed unmatched.

A few counts support this clone. The V call is TRBV2, the J call TRBJ1-6; a weak D match, TRBD1 (5 bases). CDR3 length: 14 residues. Per germline, CDR1 SNHLY and CDR2 FYNNEI. With 2 bases removed from V and 4 bases from J, the gap between germline ends came to 6 bases. CDR3 residues: CASSERGYNSPLHF. DNA of the CDR3: TGTGCCAGCAGTGAAAGGGGTTATAATTCACCCCTCCACTTT.

The chain employs TRBV30 and TRBJ2-1; no reliable D call. CDR3 length equals 11 residues. V lost 2 bases and J 8 bases, leaving 7 bases between the germline ends. CDR1 GTSNPN and CDR2 SVGIG come from the germline V gene (reference sequence). The CDR3, as DNA: TGTGCCTGGAGTAACAACCATGAGCAGTTCTTC. Protein: CAWSNNHEQFF.

The J gene is TRBJ1-3, the V gene TRBV25-1, with 8 bases aligning to TRBD1. Germline V CDR1 and CDR2: MGHDK, SYGVNS. The junction had 11 bases not matched to a gene; V was cut back by 2 bases and J by 5 bases. This CDR3 is built from 17 residues. This CDR3 reads CASSEPTGTGTRNTIYF. The CDR3 bases are TGTGCCAGCAGTGAACCGACTGGGACAGGTACTAGAAACACCATATATTTT.

The chain joins TRBV7-2 to TRBJ1-3; no definite D call. Germline assignment: CDR1 SGHTA and CDR2 FQGNSA. The V and J ends lost 0 bases and 1 base respectively, with 7 bases between them. The CDR3 contains 15 residues. The CDR3, as DNA: TGTGCCAGCAGCTTAGCACAGAGTTCTGGAAACACCATATATTTT. This sequence encodes CASSLAQSSGNTIYF.

The chain employs TRBV7-3 and TRBJ2-2; D is perhaps TRBD2 (5 bases). CDR1 SGHTA and CDR2 FQGTGA come from the germline V gene. The CDR3 runs 15 residues. V gave up 4 bases and J gave up 3 bases, with 12 bases separating them. CDR3 sequence: CASSSGRGYTGELFF. CDR3 bases: TGTGCCAGCAGCTCGGGGAGAGGGTACACCGGGGAGCTGTTTTTT.

This chain connects TRBV3-1 (or the pseudogene TRBV3-2) to TRBJ2-7; tentatively, D is TRBD2 (6 bases). This CDR3 comprises 13 residues. V gave up 5 bases and J gave up 7 bases, with 15 bases separating them. Per the germline V gene, CDR1 is LGHDT and CDR2 is YNNKEL (reference sequence). CDR3 sequence: CASSTGRAGEQYF. The CDR3 DNA reads TGTGCCAGCAGCACCGGGAGAGCGGGTGAGCAGTACTTC.

This chain links TRBV6-4 with TRBJ2-7, with 10 nucleotides matching TRBD2. The CDR3 sequence is 13 residues long. V dropped 5 bases and J dropped 6; count of bases not matched to a gene: 4. Germline V gene lookup returns CDR1 MRHNA and CDR2 SNTAGT. The CDR3 loop is CASSLAGGSEQYF. CDR3 bases: TGTGCCAGCAGTTTAGCGGGAGGCTCCGAGCAGTACTTC.

V usage is TRBV24-1 and J usage is TRBJ2-3; 14 positions agree with TRBD2. CDR3 length: 18 amino acids. Looked up from germline, CDR1 is KGHDR and CDR2 is SFDVKD. The trim removed 4 bases at V and 1 base at J, leaving 6 bases unmatched. The DNA of the CDR3 is TGTGCCACCAGTGAAATGACGGGACTAGCGGGGGGCACAGATACGCAGTATTTT. Protein: CATSEMTGLAGGTDTQYF.

J is TRBJ1-5 and V is TRBV6-1; TRBD1 aligns across 9 bases. Losses at the gene ends were 2 bases for V and 0 bases for J; bases not matched to a gene: 8. CDR3 length equals 18 residues. The germline V gene has CDR1 MNHNS and CDR2 SASEGT. This chain's CDR3 is CASSEPGQGIYSNQPQHF. In nucleotides, the CDR3 is TGTGCCAGCAGTGAACCGGGACAGGGAATTTATAGCAATCAGCCCCAGCATTTT.

This sequence joins TRBV18 and TRBJ2-1; 7 bases line up with TRBD1. With 8 bases clipped from V and 4 bases from J, the junction kept 5 bases outside the gene matches. The CDR3 is made up of 13 amino acids. Germline V lookup: CDR1 KGHSH, CDR2 LQKENI. CDR3 bases: TGTGCCAGCCACCGACAGGGTTACAATGAGCAGTTCTTC. It specifies CASHRQGYNEQFF.

The rearrangement uses TRBV4-2 and TRBJ2-2; 12 bases are a match to TRBD2. The V segment lost 4 bases and the J segment 2 bases; nucleotides outside the gene matches: 11. Germline V gene data show CDR1 as LGHNA and CDR2 as YNFKEQ. This CDR3 has 19 residues. This CDR3 is CASSRDTLAGGLNTGELFF. The CDR3 DNA is TGTGCCAGCAGCCGCGACACCCTAGCGGGGGGGTTAAACACCGGGGAGCTGTTTTTT.

This clone showed up just a few times. The CDR3, as DNA: TGTGCCAGCTCAGGGGGACAGTCGGATAGCAATCAGCCCCAGCATTTT. Protein sequence: CASSGGQSDSNQPQHF. The V call is TRBV18, the J call TRBJ1-5; 7 bases are shared with TRBD1. The germline V gene encodes CDR1 KGHSH and CDR2 LQKENI. Germline trimming cut 5 bases from V and 0 bases from J; bases unmatched to any gene: 7. This CDR3 is built from 16 residues.

This clone was detected only a few times. The chain employs TRBV7-3 and TRBJ1-1, with D possibly matching TRBD1 (5 bases). This CDR3 comprises 13 residues. Trimming took 5 bases from V and 2 from J, leaving 9 bases between them. Germline loops: CDR1 SGHTA, CDR2 FQGTGA. CDR3 coding DNA: TGTGCCAGCAGCGCTCAGGGAAACACTGAAGCTTTCTTT. Protein: CASSAQGNTEAFF. The full variable domain, rest sourced from reference TRBV7-3 and TRBJ1-1, is GAGVSQTPSNKVTEKGKYVELRCDPISGHTALYWYRQSLGQGPEFLIYFQGTGAADDSGLPNDRFFAVRPEGSVSTLKIQRTERGDSAVYLCASSAQGNTEAFFGQGTRLTVV.